The TCR beta chain under discussion was sequenced for a study of tumor-infiltrating lymphocytes in primary liver carcinoma. Study context: Treatment of the patients' primary liver carcinoma consisted of surgical resection. Men as well as women, aged 30 to 69 years, made up the patients. Yields of productive TCRbeta reads ranged from roughly 3.5 to 7.13 million per sample and were similar across tissue types.

The study extracted blood RNA from unsorted whole blood and also extracted germline DNA. Germline V gene data show CDR1 as SGHAT and CDR2 as FQNNGV. The CDR3 runs 14 residues. V gave up 3 bases and J gave up 3 bases, with 11 bases separating them. With around 520 ng total RNA as template and a constant-region primer, TCR beta cDNA was made. Slightly modified ARM-PCR with three nested multiplex PCR rounds yielded TCR beta libraries. The two initial PCR rounds, around 11 cycles each, used TRBV1-TRBV30 forward and C-beta reverse primers. TCRdb re-called the multiplex PCR reads with MiXCR, one entry per CDR3 protein. The repertoire holds about 200,000 distinct CDR3 sequences, with about two thirds as singletons. This clonotype was counted at least ten times. This may be a read error: a much more frequent sequence differs by one nucleotide.

What was sequenced was peripheral blood. The receptor's source is a woman between 55 and 75 years old with primary liver carcinoma and hepatitis B virus infection. The chain uses TRBV11-2 and TRBJ1-1; unclear D gene. The DNA for the CDR3 is TGTGCCAGCAGCTTTCTCGACAAGGACACTGAAGCTTTCTTT. It encodes CASSFLDKDTEAFF.